This T cell receptor (beta chain) was captured by sequencing in a study of blood T cell repertoires in COVID-19. Study context: Samples of COVID-19 (acute and convalescent) were obtained from the United States, Italy and Spain. Sample material is recorded as cDNA or gDNA derived from T cells, B-cell-depleted T cells, or PBMCs.

Per the study methods: Reference gene primer amplification gave estimated nucleated cell counts. The data were produced by immunoSEQ multiplex PCR, yet TCRdb's version contains in-frame clones alone and is incomplete. V and J calls and clone size come straight from that table; D and trimming were deduced from the DNA. The sample shows about 170,000 clones, about four fifths of them seen only once. Germline V CDR1 and CDR2: SGHNT, YYREEE (reference sequence). The CDR3 totals 11 residues. V was clipped by 5 bases and J by 7 bases, with 7 bases between them. Sequencing used peripheral blood. The chain carries TRBV5-4 and TRBJ2-1, with D hard to call. The receptor was derived from a middle-aged man who had recovered from COVID-19. The CDR3 DNA reads TGTGCCAGCAGTTCCATGAATGAGCAGTTCTTC. This codes for CASSSMNEQFF.